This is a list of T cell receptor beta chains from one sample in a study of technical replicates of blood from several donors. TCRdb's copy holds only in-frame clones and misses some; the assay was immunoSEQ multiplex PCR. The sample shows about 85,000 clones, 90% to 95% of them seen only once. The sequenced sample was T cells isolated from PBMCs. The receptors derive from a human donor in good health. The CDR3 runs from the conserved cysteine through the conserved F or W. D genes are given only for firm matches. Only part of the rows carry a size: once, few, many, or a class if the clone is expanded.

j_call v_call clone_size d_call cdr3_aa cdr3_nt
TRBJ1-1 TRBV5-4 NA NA CASSFPGETEAFF TGTGCCAGCAGCTTCCCAGGGGAAACTGAAGCTTTCTTT
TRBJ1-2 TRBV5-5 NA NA CASTRRQGNYGYTF TGTGCCAGCACCCGAAGGCAGGGCAACTATGGCTACACCTTC
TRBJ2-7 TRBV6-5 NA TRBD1 CASSYESTGSLYEQYF TGTGCCAGCAGTTACGAGTCGACAGGGTCACTCTACGAGCAGTACTTC
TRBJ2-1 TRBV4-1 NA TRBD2 CASALERGLYNEQFF TGCGCCAGCGCCCTCGAGCGGGGCCTATACAATGAGCAGTTCTTC
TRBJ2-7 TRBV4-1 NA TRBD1 CASSQERTGEYAAYEQYF TGCGCCAGCAGCCAAGAACGGACAGGGGAGTATGCCGCCTACGAGCAGTACTTC
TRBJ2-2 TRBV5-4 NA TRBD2 CASSFAPGTRTIGELFF TGTGCCAGCAGCTTCGCACCCGGGACTAGAACTATCGGGGAGCTGTTTTTT
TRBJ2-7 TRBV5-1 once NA CASSFSAGFPYEQYF TGCGCCAGCAGCTTCTCAGCGGGCTTTCCCTACGAGCAGTACTTC
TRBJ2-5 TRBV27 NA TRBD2 CASRGRWTSGGGTKETQYF TGTGCCAGCAGGGGGAGATGGACTAGCGGAGGAGGGACCAAAGAGACCCAGTACTTC
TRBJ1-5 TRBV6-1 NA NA CASTRRDGDQPQHF TGTGCCAGCACTAGGAGGGACGGTGATCAGCCCCAGCATTTT
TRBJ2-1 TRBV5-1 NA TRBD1 CASSHWDRDYNEQFF TGCGCCAGCAGCCACTGGGACAGGGACTACAATGAGCAGTTCTTC
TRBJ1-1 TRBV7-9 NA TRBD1 CASSLRGGTGWPEAFF TGTGCCAGCAGCTTACGTGGGGGGACAGGGTGGCCTGAAGCTTTCTTT
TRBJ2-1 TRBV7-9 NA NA CASSSGLDGGEQFF TGTGCCAGCAGCTCGGGACTCGACGGGGGAGAGCAGTTCTTC
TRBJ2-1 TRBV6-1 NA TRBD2 CASSWTSNTEQFF TGTGCCAGCAGTTGGACTAGCAACACTGAGCAGTTCTTC
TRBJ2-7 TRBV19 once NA CASSSELLYEQYF TGTGCCAGTAGTAGTGAGTTGCTCTACGAGCAGTACTTC
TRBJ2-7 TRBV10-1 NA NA CASSESIGSYEQYF TGCGCCAGCAGTGAGTCGATCGGGTCGTACGAGCAGTACTTC
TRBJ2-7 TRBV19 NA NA CASSIGGPFYEQYF TGTGCCAGTAGTATAGGAGGTCCTTTTTACGAGCAGTACTTC
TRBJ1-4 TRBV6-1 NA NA CASSDGGSNEKLFF TGTGCCAGCAGTGACGGGGGAAGTAATGAAAAACTGTTTTTT
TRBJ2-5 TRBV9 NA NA CASSPGYQGETQYF TGTGCCAGCAGCCCGGGATACCAGGGGGAGACCCAGTACTTC
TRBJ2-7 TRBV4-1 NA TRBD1 CASRTRDRQGYEQYF TGCGCCAGCAGGACCCGGGACAGGCAGGGCTACGAGCAGTACTTC
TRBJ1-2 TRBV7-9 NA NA CASSLGQGAGYTF TGTGCCAGCAGCTTAGGGCAGGGTGCTGGCTACACCTTC
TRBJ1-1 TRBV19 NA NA CASSIEGGGTEAFF TGTGCCAGTAGTATAGAAGGTGGCGGCACTGAAGCTTTCTTT
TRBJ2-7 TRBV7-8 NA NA CASSLARVFYEQYF TGTGCCAGCAGCTTAGCTCGGGTCTTCTACGAGCAGTACTTC
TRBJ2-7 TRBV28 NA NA CASSFLGSYEQYF TGTGCCAGCAGTTTCTTGGGGAGCTACGAGCAGTACTTC
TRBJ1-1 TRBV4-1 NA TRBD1 CASSDRTGGDTEAFF TGCGCCAGCAGCGACAGGACAGGGGGAGACACTGAAGCTTTCTTT
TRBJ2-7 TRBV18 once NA CASSRMGRQVDQSYEQYF TGTGCCAGCTCACGAATGGGCCGCCAGGTCGATCAATCTTACGAGCAGTACTTC
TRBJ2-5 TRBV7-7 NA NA CASSPTAEETQYF TGTGCCAGCAGCCCCACGGCGGAAGAGACCCAGTACTTC
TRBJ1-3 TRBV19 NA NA CASSIRYNPGGRNTIYF TGTGCCAGTAGTATCCGTTATAACCCCGGAGGGAGAAACACCATATATTTT
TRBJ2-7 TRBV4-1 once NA CASSQDRGAGGEQYF TGCGCCAGCAGCCAAGATCGGGGGGCCGGGGGGGAGCAGTACTTC
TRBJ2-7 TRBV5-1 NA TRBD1 CASSKTGTGASEQYF TGCGCCAGCAGCAAAACCGGGACAGGGGCGTCCGAGCAGTACTTC
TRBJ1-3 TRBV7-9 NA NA CASRSRGGAGNTIYF TGTGCCAGCAGATCGAGGGGGGGGGCTGGAAACACCATATATTTT
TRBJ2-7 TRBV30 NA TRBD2 CARGGGSSYEQYF TGTGCCCGGGGGGGCGGGAGCTCCTACGAGCAGTACTTC
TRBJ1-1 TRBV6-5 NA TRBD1 CASSYSGRQGLGAFF TGTGCCAGCAGTTACTCGGGCAGACAGGGCTTGGGAGCTTTCTTT
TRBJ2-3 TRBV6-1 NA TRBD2 CASKSGRASADTQYF TGTGCCAGCAAGAGCGGGAGGGCCTCAGCAGATACGCAGTATTTT
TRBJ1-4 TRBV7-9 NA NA CASSLDLNEKLFF TGTGCCAGCAGCTTAGACCTAAATGAAAAACTGTTTTTT
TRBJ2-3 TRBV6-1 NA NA CASRRNRDSTDTQYF TGTGCCAGCAGGAGGAACAGGGATAGCACAGATACGCAGTATTTT
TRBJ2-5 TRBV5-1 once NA CASSQQETQYF TGCGCCAGCAGCCAACAAGAGACCCAGTACTTC
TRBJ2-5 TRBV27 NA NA CASSHGETQYF TGTGCCAGCTCCCACGGAGAGACCCAGTACTTC
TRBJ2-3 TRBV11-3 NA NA CASSAGQFTDTQYF TGTGCCAGCAGCGCAGGACAGTTCACAGATACGCAGTATTTT
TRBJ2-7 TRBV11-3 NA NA CASSSGVGVEQYF TGTGCCAGCAGCTCGGGGGTGGGGGTCGAGCAGTACTTC
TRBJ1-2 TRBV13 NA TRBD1 CASSQDRALNYGYTF TGTGCCAGCAGCCAGGACAGGGCCCTTAACTATGGCTACACCTTC
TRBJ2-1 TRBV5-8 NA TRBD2 CASSLGLAGTNEQFF TGTGCCAGCAGCTTGGGACTAGCGGGAACAAATGAGCAGTTCTTC
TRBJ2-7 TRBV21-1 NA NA CASSKGFAEMEVFGSRF TGTGCCAGCAGCAAAGGGTTCGCTGAAATGGAAGTCTTCGGGTCTCGCTTC
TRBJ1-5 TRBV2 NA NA CASSEAGTKDQPQHF TGTGCCAGCAGTGAGGCCGGGACAAAGGATCAGCCCCAGCATTTT
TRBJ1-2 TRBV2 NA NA CASTMTGFYGYTF TGTGCCAGCACCATGACAGGATTCTATGGCTACACCTTC
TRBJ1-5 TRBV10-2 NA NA CASSDVGWASAGQPQHF TGCGCCAGCAGTGATGTCGGTTGGGCATCGGCAGGCCAGCCCCAGCATTTT
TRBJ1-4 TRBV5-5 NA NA CASTITGFGNEKLFF TGTGCCAGCACCATAACAGGATTCGGTAATGAAAAACTGTTTTTT
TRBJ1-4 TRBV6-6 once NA CASIKTGSTNEKLFF TGTGCCAGCATAAAAACAGGGTCTACTAATGAAAAACTGTTTTTT
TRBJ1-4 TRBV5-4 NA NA CASSRDYLNEKLFF TGTGCCAGCAGCAGGGACTACCTTAATGAAAAACTGTTTTTT
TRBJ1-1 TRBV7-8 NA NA CASSLRGNTEAFF TGTGCCAGCAGCTTACGGGGGAACACTGAAGCTTTCTTT
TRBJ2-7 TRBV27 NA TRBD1 CASSLQGDSYEQYF TGTGCCAGCAGTTTACAGGGGGACTCCTACGAGCAGTACTTC
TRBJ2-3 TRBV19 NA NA CASSVGTVTDTQYF TGTGCCAGTAGTGTCGGGACTGTCACAGATACGCAGTATTTT